This section outlines one TCR beta chain sequence together with its context. Its antigen remains unknown. The data derive from a study of blood T cells in healthy people across ages. General study results and limits: Age showed a roughly linear inverse relationship with TCR beta diversity per million T cells. Naive T cell percentage showed a strong correlation with TCR beta diversity. With unsorted PBMCs, a conclusive comparison of naive versus antigen-experienced cells was not possible.

Primers used in a second PCR of roughly 6 to 11 cycles were a sample-barcoded 5' primer and a J-beta primer mix. Every cDNA was tagged by a template-switch adaptor with 12 random nucleotides. TCRdb itself ran the 5' RACE reads through MiXCR, one entry per CDR3 protein. Here the sample spans 1,300,000 or so distinct CDR3 sequences, around 59% being singletons. The CDR3 spans 14 residues. From germline, CDR1 is SGHRS and CDR2 YFSETQ. Trimming left V 4 bases short and J 0 bases short, with 11 bases between. This receptor was identified in a man aged 18 to 30 in good health. Sequenced material: blood. The gene calls are TRBV5-1 and TRBJ2-7; D is perhaps TRBD1 (6 bases). CDR3 coding DNA: TGCGCCAGCAGCCAACAGGGAGTCTCCTACGAGCAGTACTTC. This gives the protein CASSQQGVSYEQYF. Based on the CDR3 plus reference TRBV5-1 and TRBJ2-7, the full variable domain is KAGVTQTPRYLIKTRGQQVTLSCSPISGHRSVSWYQQTPGQGLQFLFEYFSETQRNKGNFPGRFSGRQFSNSRSEMNVSTLELGDSALYLCASSQQGVSYEQYFGPGTRLTVT.